The entry below gives a single TCR beta chain sequence along with its context. This specimen comes from a study of CD8 T cells in Susac syndrome. Reverse transcription used roughly 0.45 to 1 ug RNA and random hexamers. One entry per CDR3 protein results from TCRdb running MiXCR on the immunoSEQ multiplex PCR reads. The data hold about 440,000 distinct CDR3 sequences, with 85% observed a single time. V was clipped by 0 bases and J by 9 bases; unmatched bases: 6. The CDR3 spans 15 residues. The germline gives CDR1 SGHRS, CDR2 YFSETQ. The chain combines TRBV5-1 with TRBJ2-1; 10 nucleotides align to TRBD2. The sequencing sample was made of CD8+ T cells from PBMCs. The sequence derives from a human donor with multiple sclerosis. CDR3 region: CASSLGLAGVFEQFF. DNA of the CDR3: TGCGCCAGCAGCTTGGGGCTAGCGGGAGTTTTTGAGCAGTTCTTC. Using reference TRBV5-1 and TRBJ2-1 for the parts outside the CDR3, the full variable domain is KAGVTQTPRYLIKTRGQQVTLSCSPISGHRSVSWYQQTPGQGLQFLFEYFSETQRNKGNFPGRFSGRQFSNSRSEMNVSTLELGDSALYLCASSLGLAGVFEQFFGPGTRLTVL.